This T cell receptor (beta chain) was observed in a study of blood T cell repertoires in COVID-19. On the study more broadly: There were acute and convalescent COVID-19 samples, and they came from the United States, Italy and Spain.

Repertoires were generated with immunoSEQ multiplex PCR, while TCRdb's copy carries only in-frame clones and drops some. The repertoire holds roughly 100,000 clones, roughly nine tenths seen once, with 6.2% in the top ten. V was shortened by 2 bases and J by 3 bases, with 10 bases between the two germline ends. CDR1 MDHEN and CDR2 SYDVKM come from the germline V gene. This CDR3 spans 15 amino acids. The clonotype comes from a human donor in a cohort sampled during active COVID-19. The gene calls are TRBV28 and TRBJ2-2, with D possibly TRBD1 on 6 matching bases. The source material was peripheral blood. The CDR3 is CASSLNRADTGELFF. The CDR3 DNA reads TGTGCCAGCAGTTTAAACAGGGCGGACACCGGGGAGCTGTTTTTT.